Sequencing of this T cell receptor (beta chain) was carried out in a study of blood T cell repertoires in COVID-19. The CDR3 extends over 19 amino acids. Germline V gene data show CDR1 as MNHEY and CDR2 as SMNVEV (reference sequence). V was cut by 0 bases and J by 5 bases, with 25 bases left in between. Measured with immunoSEQ multiplex PCR; TCRdb has only the in-frame clones, and not every one. The sample includes some 300,000 clones, 85% to 90% of them seen just once. The sequence was obtained from a woman aged 60-75 years in a cohort exposed to, infected with or recovered from COVID-19 (not recorded which). Sequenced material: PBMCs or T cells enriched from blood (not recorded which). This sequence joins TRBV27 and TRBJ1-2; D uncertain. The DNA of the CDR3 is TGTGCCAGCAGTTTATCGGGAGGTCCCGAGGAGATATTGAGTTATGGCTACACCTTC. As protein: CASSLSGGPEEILSYGYTF.